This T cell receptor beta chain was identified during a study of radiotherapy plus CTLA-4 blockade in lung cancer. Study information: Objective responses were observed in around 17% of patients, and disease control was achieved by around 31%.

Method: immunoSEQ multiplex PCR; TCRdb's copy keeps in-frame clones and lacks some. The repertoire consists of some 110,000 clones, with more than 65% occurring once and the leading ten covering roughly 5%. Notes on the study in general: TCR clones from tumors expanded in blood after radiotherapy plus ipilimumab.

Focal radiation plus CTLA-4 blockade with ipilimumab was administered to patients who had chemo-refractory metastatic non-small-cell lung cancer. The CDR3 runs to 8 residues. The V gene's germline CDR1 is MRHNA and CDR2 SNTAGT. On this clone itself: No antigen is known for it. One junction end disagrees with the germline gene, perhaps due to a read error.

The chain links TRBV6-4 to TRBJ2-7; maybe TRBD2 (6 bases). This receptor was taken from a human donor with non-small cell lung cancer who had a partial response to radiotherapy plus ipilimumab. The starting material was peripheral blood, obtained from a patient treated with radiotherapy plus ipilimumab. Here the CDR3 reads CADQDYPF. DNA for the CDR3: TGTGCCGACCAGGACTATCCCTTC.